This paragraph covers one T cell receptor beta chain sequence. Its cognate antigen is unknown. This sample stems from a study of CD8+CD57+ T cells in acquired aplastic anemia. Study-wide context: Sorted CD4+ plus CD8+ cells gave DNA averaging roughly 2.9 ug. Healthy donors averaged about 10 million reads for CD4+ cells. Overall study results and limits: Comparison of patients with controls identified around 28 shared CD8+ CDR3 sequences.

The template used for profiling TCR beta VDJ and CDR3 was genomic DNA. TCRdb reprocessed the reads with MiXCR, giving one entry per CDR3 protein. The sample lists 350,000 to 450,000 distinct CDR3 sequences, around 72% occurring once. This TCR derives from a human donor in good health, serving as a control. The source material was sorted CD4+, CD8+, or CD8+CD57+ T cells (not recorded which) from PBMCs.

The CDR3 sequence: CSAGQGESNEQYF. As DNA, the CDR3 is TGCAGTGCGGGACAGGGGGAAAGCAACGAGCAGTACTTC. The rearrangement links TRBV20-1 to TRBJ2-7; TRBD1 agrees at 11 bases. Germline V gene data show CDR1 as DFQATT and CDR2 as SNEGSKA (reference sequence). CDR3 length: 13 amino acids. V shed 6 bases and J 5 bases; nucleotides not matched to a gene: 6.